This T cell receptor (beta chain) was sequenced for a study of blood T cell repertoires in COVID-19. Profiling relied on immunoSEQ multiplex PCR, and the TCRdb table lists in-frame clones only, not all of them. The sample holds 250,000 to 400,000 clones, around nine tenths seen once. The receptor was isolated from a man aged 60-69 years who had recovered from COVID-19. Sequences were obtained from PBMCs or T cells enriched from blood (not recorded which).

The CDR3 DNA is TGTGCCAGCAATGGGGGGTTGGGCAAAGCTTTCTTT. Translated: CASNGGLGKAFF. V is TRBV28 and J is TRBJ1-1; perhaps TRBD1 as D (5 bases). Germline V gives CDR1 MDHEN, CDR2 SYDVKM. V lost 7 bases and J lost 9, with 15 bases in between. This CDR3 region has 12 residues.